The rows below give T cell receptor beta chains drawn from one sample of a study of neurological immune-mediated disorders. TCRdb re-called the 5' RACE reads with MiXCR, one entry per CDR3 protein. The sample contains 59,000 or so distinct CDR3 sequences, 12% of which appear only once. What was sequenced was PBMCs. These TCRs come from a woman aged 55-70 years with HTLV-1-associated myelopathy (HAM/TSP). Each CDR3 is given with its conserved first and last residue. D genes are given only for firm matches. The size entry is marked missing in some rows and otherwise reads once, few, many or a size class.

V,D,J,size,CDR3,DNA
TRBV12-2,-,TRBJ1-4,many,CASRPLSKLFF,TGTGCAAGTCGCCCCCTCTCGAAACTGTTTTTT
TRBV6-6,-,TRBJ1-1,-,CASSYGILNTEAFF,TGTGCCAGCAGTTACGGGATCCTGAACACTGAAGCTTTCTTT
TRBV4-2,TRBD1,TRBJ2-5,few,CASSQDRGQGANRGQETQYF,TGTGCCAGCAGCCAAGACCGAGGACAGGGGGCCAACCGGGGCCAAGAGACCCAGTACTTC
TRBV20-1,TRBD2,TRBJ2-1,-,CSASPLTSGSSYNEQFF,TGCAGTGCTTCACCACTGACTAGCGGGAGCTCCTACAATGAGCAGTTCTTC
TRBV4-2,-,TRBJ1-1,medium-sized,CASSQQVRGEAFF,TGTGCCAGCAGCCAGCAGGTCAGGGGTGAAGCTTTCTTT
TRBV10-3,-,TRBJ2-7,many,CAISEFSSYEQYF,TGTGCCATCAGTGAGTTTTCTTCCTACGAGCAGTACTTC
TRBV5-1,TRBD1,TRBJ2-5,many,CASSSGQGGSLVETQYF,TGCGCCAGCAGCTCCGGACAGGGAGGTTCGCTGGTAGAGACCCAGTACTTC
TRBV20-1,TRBD1,TRBJ1-2,few,CSAVDRGQNGYTF,TGCAGTGCTGTGGACAGGGGGCAAAATGGCTACACCTTC
TRBV5-1,-,TRBJ2-1,many,CASSLRLSSYNEQFF,TGCGCCAGCAGCTTGAGGCTGAGCTCCTACAATGAGCAGTTCTTC
TRBV15,TRBD2,TRBJ2-4,once,CAAGGKGAGGPAGPNIQYF,TGTGCCGCCGGTGGTAAGGGAGCGGGAGGGCCGGCGGGACCAAACATTCAGTACTTC
TRBV25-1,TRBD1,TRBJ2-3,many,CASSPPGTGKGDTQYF,TGTGCCAGCAGTCCTCCCGGGACAGGGAAGGGAGATACGCAGTATTTT
TRBV7-9,TRBD2,TRBJ2-1,many,CASSPGLAGGYYYNEQFF,TGTGCCAGCAGCCCTGGACTAGCGGGAGGCTACTACTACAATGAGCAGTTCTTC
TRBV10-3,TRBD1,TRBJ2-1,many,CAISESGTGGNEQFF,TGTGCCATCAGTGAGTCGGGGACAGGGGGCAATGAGCAGTTCTTC
TRBV20-1,TRBD2,TRBJ2-7,-,CSATQLAGGPYEQYF,TGCAGTGCTACTCAACTAGCGGGAGGGCCTTACGAGCAGTACTTC
TRBV29-1,TRBD1,TRBJ2-5,-,CSVETGIETQYF,TGCAGCGTTGAGACAGGGATCGAGACCCAGTACTTC
TRBV3-1,-,TRBJ1-3,many,CASSQERYQGNTIYF,TGTGCCAGCAGCCAAGAGAGGTACCAAGGAAACACCATATATTTT
TRBV6-5,-,TRBJ2-1,many,CASSRGGYNEQFF,TGTGCCAGCAGCAGGGGTGGGTACAATGAGCAGTTCTTC
TRBV21-1,-,TRBJ2-5,-,CASSGQVGSQYF,TGTGCCAGCAGCGGACAAGTTGGGAGCCAGTACTTC
TRBV13,-,TRBJ2-5,many,CASSLRAGARETQYF,TGTGCCAGCAGCTTGAGGGCAGGGGCGAGGGAGACCCAGTACTTC
TRBV10-3,TRBD1,TRBJ1-4,many,CATKQGAENEKLFF,TGTGCCACCAAACAGGGGGCGGAGAATGAAAAACTGTTTTTT
TRBV7-2,-,TRBJ2-1,many,CASSKEVGPRNEQFF,TGTGCCAGCAGCAAAGAGGTGGGCCCCAGGAATGAGCAGTTCTTC
TRBV7-2,-,TRBJ1-5,many,CASSLGRDISPQHF,TGTGCCAGCAGCTTAGGTCGGGACATCTCGCCCCAGCATTTT
TRBV5-1,-,TRBJ2-3,many,CASSNLGGDTQYF,TGCGCCAGCAGCAATCTAGGTGGTGATACGCAGTATTTT
TRBV28,TRBD1,TRBJ2-3,many,CASSPPGQGAQNTQYF,TGTGCCAGCAGCCCGCCGGGACAGGGGGCGCAAAATACGCAGTATTTT
TRBV7-2,-,TRBJ2-1,-,CVSSLWLEAPYNEQFF,TGCGTCAGCAGCTTATGGCTGGAGGCGCCTTACAATGAGCAGTTCTTC
TRBV7-2,-,TRBJ2-1,many,CASSLGVGPYNEQFF,TGTGCCAGCAGCTTAGGGGTAGGCCCCTACAATGAGCAGTTCTTC
TRBV5-1,-,TRBJ2-1,many,CASSLGGTLNNEQFF,TGCGCCAGCAGCTTGGGGGGGACGCTCAACAATGAGCAGTTCTTC
TRBV24-1,-,TRBJ2-2,many,CATSDPAKVTGELFF,TGTGCCACCAGTGACCCGGCGAAGGTAACCGGGGAGCTGTTTTTT
TRBV4-1,TRBD2,TRBJ2-1,many,CASSLRPGTRVDEQFF,TGCGCCAGCAGCCTCCGCCCCGGGACTAGGGTCGATGAGCAGTTCTTC
TRBV6-5,TRBD1,TRBJ1-2,many,CASSPLPTGRWDGYTF,TGTGCCAGCAGTCCTCTACCGACAGGGAGGTGGGATGGCTACACCTTC
TRBV5-6,TRBD2,TRBJ2-1,many,CASSLLSSGSHEQFF,TGTGCCAGCAGCTTGTTATCTAGCGGGAGCCATGAGCAGTTCTTC
TRBV11-2,-,TRBJ2-6,many,CASTREANVLTF,TGTGCCAGCACGCGGGAGGCCAACGTCCTGACTTTC
TRBV10-1,TRBD2,TRBJ2-7,many,CASSTGAGSYEQYF,TGCGCCAGCAGCACGGGAGCGGGATCCTACGAGCAGTACTTC
TRBV28,TRBD2,TRBJ2-1,many,CASSLIGLAGLWGSYNEQFF,TGTGCCAGCAGTTTAATAGGACTAGCGGGGTTATGGGGCTCCTACAATGAGCAGTTCTTC
TRBV2,-,TRBJ1-5,many,CASSQDSNQPQHF,TGTGCCAGTTCCCAAGATAGCAATCAGCCCCAGCATTTT
TRBV20-1,-,TRBJ2-1,many,CSAGVEQFF,TGCAGTGCGGGAGTCGAGCAGTTCTTC
TRBV4-1,-,TRBJ2-7,-,CASSQDLGTISEQYF,TGCGCCAGCAGCCAAGATTTAGGGACAATATCCGAGCAGTACTTC
TRBV28,TRBD1,TRBJ2-7,many,CASSLPAGTEFSYEQYF,TGTGCCAGCAGTCTGCCCGCAGGGACAGAATTCTCCTACGAGCAGTACTTC
TRBV28,TRBD2,TRBJ2-1,many,CASWAGALSSYNEQFF,TGTGCCAGCTGGGCGGGAGCCCTTAGCTCCTACAATGAGCAGTTCTTC
TRBV12-5,-,TRBJ1-2,many,CASGPGRGGYGYTF,TGTGCTAGTGGCCCAGGTCGGGGTGGCTATGGCTACACCTTC
TRBV10-3,-,TRBJ2-2,many,CAISSYSHPPDFTGELFF,TGTGCCATCAGTTCCTACTCTCACCCTCCCGATTTCACCGGGGAGCTGTTTTTT
TRBV3-1,-,TRBJ2-1,-,CASSQAHEQFF,TGTGCCAGCAGCCAAGCCCATGAGCAGTTCTTC
TRBV5-1,TRBD2,TRBJ2-2,many,CASSLGTSGITGELFF,TGCGCCAGCAGCTTGGGAACTAGCGGGATAACCGGGGAGCTGTTTTTT
TRBV5-1,-,TRBJ2-3,many,CASSASGTDTQYF,TGCGCCAGCAGCGCAAGCGGCACAGATACGCAGTATTTT
TRBV18,TRBD2,TRBJ2-1,few,CASSPLAGVSSEQFF,TGTGCCAGCTCACCACTAGCGGGAGTATCTAGTGAGCAGTTCTTC
TRBV5-1,TRBD1,TRBJ2-5,many,CASATGGEQTQYF,TGCGCCAGTGCAACAGGGGGCGAACAGACCCAGTACTTC
TRBV30,TRBD2,TRBJ2-1,few,CAWSLAGAYNEQFF,TGTGCCTGGAGCCTAGCGGGGGCCTACAATGAGCAGTTCTTC
TRBV4-1,-,TRBJ2-3,many,CASSPRTGVVADTQYF,TGCGCCAGCAGTCCAAGAACGGGAGTTGTAGCAGATACGCAGTATTTT